The entry that follows covers one T cell receptor (beta chain) sequence. Germline values: CDR1 SGHRS, CDR2 YFSETQ. The CDR3 runs to 16 residues. V shed 3 bases, J shed 5 bases, and the junction held 9 bases outside the gene matches. These data originate in a study of OX40 agonist ivuxolimab in advanced cancers. Study as a whole: Melanoma, hepatocellular carcinoma, head and neck or renal cell cancer occurred in dose-escalation patients.

Assay used: immunoSEQ multiplex PCR; TCRdb lists only in-frame clones, some missing. The data contain tens of thousands of clones, 80% to 90% of them seen just once; the ten biggest clones take up under 2.5%. This TCR derives from an adult with an advanced solid tumor such as melanoma, head and neck, liver or kidney cancer. V gene TRBV5-1 combines with J gene TRBJ2-1, with 9 positions matching TRBD1. This sample comprised CD4+ or CD8+ T cells sorted from blood, obtained in a trial of the OX40 agonist ivuxolimab. The CDR3 region has the DNA TGCGCCAGCAGCTCCTCCCCCGGGACAGGGCACAATGAGCAGTTCTTC. It specifies CASSSSPGTGHNEQFF.